The 12 T cell receptor beta chains listed next were all sequenced from one sample in a study of shared clonotypes between healthy human individuals. The method was immunoSEQ multiplex PCR; TCRdb's version includes in-frame clones alone and lacks a portion of them. This sample yields 2 million to 2.5 million clones, of which 85% to 95% are seen a single time; approximately 0.13% belongs to the top ten. The sequenced sample was naive CD4+ T cells sorted from blood. As for subset: CD45RA+ positively selected. Every receptor here comes from a man aged 18 to 35 in good health.

This chain links TRBV5-6 with TRBJ2-5; no definite D call. There are 17 residues in the CDR3. V lost 1 base, J lost 5 bases, and 21 bases lay in between. CDR1 and CDR2 from the germline V gene are SGHDT and YYEEEE. Here the CDR3 DNA reads TGTGCCAGCAGCTTGTTAACGCTAGGCCGAAAAGGGGAGACCCAGTACTTC. This translates into CASSLLTLGRKGETQYF.

The chain combines TRBV15 with TRBJ1-4; 12 bases align to TRBD1. This CDR3 comprises 18 residues. J lost 7 bases, V lost 0 bases, and 9 bases had no gene match. Germline CDR1 reads LNHNV; CDR2 reads YYDKDF (reference sequence). The CDR3 coding sequence is TGTGCCACCAGCAGAGATCGGGACAGGGGGCTTGATGGTGAAAAACTGTTTTTT. The encoded protein is CATSRDRDRGLDGEKLFF.

The rearrangement joins TRBV5-1 to TRBJ1-4; the match to TRBD1 covers 9 bases. The CDR3 sequence is 16 residues long. The V gene's germline CDR1 is SGHRS and CDR2 YFSETQ. V shed 3 bases, J shed 3 bases, and the junction held 6 bases outside the gene matches. The CDR3 region is CASSSDRGASNEKLFF. Here the CDR3 DNA reads TGCGCCAGCAGCTCCGACAGGGGGGCGTCTAATGAAAAACTGTTTTTT.

V is TRBV7-6 and J is TRBJ1-2; D is ambiguous. CDR1 is SGHVS, CDR2 FNYEAQ, per germline. V was clipped by 5 bases and J by 0 bases, with 10 bases between them. This CDR3 spans 14 amino acids. Here the CDR3 reads CASSPGGANYGYTF. The CDR3 nucleotides are TGTGCCAGCAGCCCAGGTGGGGCTAACTATGGCTACACCTTC.

The chain is built from TRBV5-1 and TRBJ2-5; D could derive from TRBD1 or TRBD2 (5 bases each). V was pared by 7 bases and J by 5 bases, with 15 bases between. The germline V gene encodes CDR1 SGHRS and CDR2 YFSETQ. The CDR3 is 13 amino acids. CDR3 sequence reads: CASATGTGETQYF. CDR3 DNA: TGCGCCAGCGCTACCGGGACGGGGGAGACCCAGTACTTC.

The J gene is TRBJ2-2, the V gene TRBV6-1; TRBD1 might be the D (6 bases). This CDR3 comprises 14 residues. Between the trimmed V and J ends, which lost 6 bases and 1 base, there was a span of 9 bases. Germline lookup yields CDR1 MNHNS and CDR2 SASEGT. The CDR3 DNA sequence: TGTGCCAGCAGGACAGGCTTGAACACCGGGGAGCTGTTTTTT. This codes for CASRTGLNTGELFF.

The chain employs TRBV5-1 and TRBJ2-1; 7 nucleotides agree with TRBD2. The germline V gene has CDR1 SGHRS and CDR2 YFSETQ. V was pared by 0 bases and J by 5 bases, with 11 bases of the junction left unmatched. The CDR3 consists of 17 residues. The CDR3 spells CASSLAKVSSGHNEQFF. CDR3 bases: TGCGCCAGCAGCTTGGCCAAAGTATCTAGCGGCCACAATGAGCAGTTCTTC.

This chain connects TRBV14 to TRBJ2-2; D possibly corresponds to TRBD1 (6 bases). Germline assignment: CDR1 SGHDN and CDR2 FVKESK. The V gene lost 1 base and the J gene lost 9 bases, with 9 bases spanning the gap. This CDR3 has 13 residues. The CDR3 DNA reads TGTGCCAGCAGCCAAGGGGGGACACGGGAGCTGTTTTTT. Translation gives CASSQGGTRELFF.

The chain is built from TRBV7-9 and TRBJ1-2; D is possibly TRBD1 (6 bases). Trimming removed 5 bases at V and 1 base at J, with 14 bases between. The CDR3 is 15 residues long. Germline V gene sequence: CDR1 SEHNR, CDR2 FQNEAQ (reference sequence). The CDR3 DNA sequence: TGTGCCAGCAGCATAGACAGGTTATTTAACTATGGCTACACCTTC. Its protein product is CASSIDRLFNYGYTF.

The rearrangement uses TRBV4-2 and TRBJ2-5; D is uncertain. The CDR3 runs to 14 residues. The V gene's germline CDR1 is LGHNA and CDR2 YNFKEQ. V was trimmed by 0 bases and J by 7 bases, leaving 12 bases between them. The CDR3 here is CASSQERQEGTQYF. The CDR3, as DNA: TGTGCCAGCAGCCAAGAACGGCAGGAAGGGACCCAGTACTTC.

The V call is TRBV2, the J call TRBJ2-1; 8 bases agree with TRBD2. Looked up from germline, CDR1 is SNHLY and CDR2 is FYNNEI. The CDR3 runs to 15 residues. The trim removed 4 bases at V and 6 bases at J, leaving 8 bases unmatched. The CDR3 bases are TGTGCCAGCAGTGCTACGGGACTAGACTTCAATGAGCAGTTCTTC. This sequence encodes CASSATGLDFNEQFF. The full variable domain, with the rest looked up from reference TRBV2 and TRBJ2-1, is EPEVTQTPSHQVTQMGQEVILRCVPISNHLYFYWYRQILGQKVEFLVSFYNNEISEKSEIFDDQFSVERPDGSNFTLKIRSTKLEDSAMYFCASSATGLDFNEQFFGPGTRLTVL.

V gene TRBV2 combines with J gene TRBJ1-6; D call uncertain. The CDR3 totals 14 residues. V was shortened by 2 bases and J by 6 bases, with 8 bases between the two germline ends. In germline, CDR1 is SNHLY, CDR2 FYNNEI. In DNA, the CDR3 is TGTGCCAGCAGTGAACGGGCGGCTAATTCACCCCTCCACTTT. It specifies CASSERAANSPLHF.